A selection of T cell receptor beta chains follows, all from one sample in a study of T cell changes during pregnancy in multiple sclerosis. Clones were sequenced by immunoSEQ multiplex PCR, and TCRdb holds only the in-frame ones, with some missing. In the table there are 25,000 to 30,000 clones, about 92% of which are singletons. The source was CD4+ T cells from peripheral blood mononuclear cells, collected after pregnancy. These receptors were collected from a female donor with multiple sclerosis, enrolled in a pregnancy study. The CDR3 runs from the conserved cysteine through the conserved F or W.

V gene	CDR3 protein
TRBV5-4	CASSLQGAQETQYF
TRBV5-1	CASSSPRQGSNEKLFF
TRBV14	CASSRGSTNYGYTF
TRBV18	CASSRDRDGQPQHF
TRBV19	CASAGTGGNEQFF
TRBV5-4	CASSPDRGTDTQYF
TRBV5-1	CASSSTQNTEAFF
TRBV29-1	CSVEGPGGLWNEQFF
TRBV18	CASQSGQGTSYEQYF
TRBV7-2	CASSLDRASYNEQFF
TRBV2	CASGGLAGYEQFF
TRBV18	CASSPRGTVNTEAFF
TRBV30	CAMDRVGAEAFF
TRBV5-1	CASSLGAADTQYF
TRBV5-4	CASTLDRAYEQYF
TRBV18	CASSSALRANTGELFF
TRBV7-8	CASSLESFSYNEQFF
TRBV9	CASSAVRGVAGDQETQYF
TRBV19	CASSSGTRGGRYEQYF
TRBV4-2	CASSQDWFGTGDNEQYF